These 18 T cell receptor beta chains originate from one sample sequenced in a study of post-analysis software for immune sequencing data. Findings of the study overall: TRBV5-6, TRBV5-1 and TRBV20-1 were among 4 or 5 TRBV segments more frequent in patients than controls.

No antigen has been identified for these receptors. cDNA libraries for TCR beta contained unique molecular identifiers. TCRdb fed the PCR reads into MiXCR, producing one record per CDR3 protein. The sample lists 650,000 to 850,000 distinct CDR3 sequences, approximately 53% occurring once. What was sequenced was blood. The receptors were gathered from a girl between 5 and 17 years old with multiple sclerosis.

This clonotype showed up just a few times. This rearrangement joins TRBV5-1 to TRBJ1-1; 9 nucleotides agree with TRBD1. Trimming took 0 bases from V and 7 from J; bases not matched to a gene: 7. The CDR3 contains 15 residues. Germline CDR1 and CDR2: SGHRS and YFSETQ. The CDR3 nucleotides are TGCGCCAGCAGCTTGGCGGGACAGGGTAGGGGTGAAGCTTTCTTT. As protein: CASSLAGQGRGEAFF.

This clonotype was detected only once. The genes are TRBV11-2 and TRBJ1-2; D might be TRBD1 (6 bases). The germline gives CDR1 SGHAT, CDR2 FQNNGV. The V end lost 5 bases, the J end lost 0 bases, and 19 bases lay between the germline ends. The CDR3 spans 17 residues. The CDR3 reads CASSPDRDILANYGYTF. In DNA form, the CDR3 reads TGTGCCAGCAGCCCCGACCGGGACATCCTAGCTAACTATGGCTACACCTTC.

This clonotype was seen a single time. The rearrangement joins TRBV7-9 to TRBJ2-5; TRBD2 might be the D (5 bases). CDR3 length: 16 residues. The V end lost 7 bases, the J end lost 5 bases, and 23 bases lay between the germline ends. Germline V CDR1 and CDR2: SEHNR, FQNEAQ (reference sequence). CDR3 amino acids: CASNPATAGERETQYF. The CDR3 coding sequence is TGTGCCAGCAACCCAGCAACCGCGGGCGAGAGGGAGACCCAGTACTTC. Based on the CDR3 plus reference TRBV7-9 and TRBJ2-5, the full variable domain is DTGVSQNPRHKITKRGQNVTFRCDPISEHNRLYWYRQTLGQGPEFLTYFQNEAQLEKSRLLSDRFSAERPKGSFSTLEIQRTEQGDSAMYLCASNPATAGERETQYFGPGTRLLVL.

V is TRBV11-2 and J is TRBJ2-7, with TRBD1 matching 8 bases. This CDR3 contains 16 residues. Losses at the gene ends were 1 base for V and 7 bases for J; bases not matched to a gene: 12. Looked up from germline, CDR1 is SGHAT and CDR2 is FQNNGV. Here the CDR3 reads CASSLGTGRISGEQYF. In DNA, the CDR3 is TGTGCCAGCAGCTTAGGGACAGGGCGTATATCGGGGGAGCAGTACTTC.

The V and J genes are TRBV29-1 and TRBJ2-5, with D tentatively TRBD1 (5 bases). Judging by the DNA end, TRBJ2-7 fits better; the J call may be wrong. The CDR3 runs 12 residues. Germline-derived CDR1 and CDR2 are SQVTM and ANQGSEA. As DNA, the CDR3 is TGCAGCGTTGAGACAGTTACCTACGAGCAGTACTTC. As protein: CSVETVTYEQYF.

V gene TRBV7-3 combines with J gene TRBJ2-5; either TRBD1 or TRBD2 may fit D (5 bases each). The J call may be faulty, since TRBJ2-7 better matches the DNA end. CDR1 SGHTA and CDR2 FQGTGA come from the germline V gene. CDR3 length: 14 amino acids. CDR3 nucleotide sequence: TGTGCCAGCAGCTCGGGGCGGCAAAGGGGCGAGCAGTACTTC. Translation gives CASSSGRQRGEQYF.

The V call is TRBV10-3, the J call TRBJ2-1; 9 bases align to TRBD1. Per the germline V gene, CDR1 is ENHRY and CDR2 is SYGVKD. The trim removed 6 bases at V and 7 bases at J, leaving 10 bases unmatched. CDR3 size: 15 residues. The chain's CDR3 is CAISTPGTGKNEQFF. The CDR3 region has the DNA TGTGCCATCAGCACTCCCGGGACAGGGAAAAATGAGCAGTTCTTC.

V usage is TRBV20-1 and J usage is TRBJ2-7; TRBD2 agrees at 11 bases. V shed 0 bases, J shed 3 bases, and the junction held 10 bases outside the gene matches. CDR1 is DFQATT and CDR2 is SNEGSKA in the germline V gene (reference sequence). The CDR3 has 17 amino acids. This chain's CDR3 is CSARDNFRLAGYYEQYF. Here the CDR3 DNA reads TGCAGTGCTAGAGATAACTTCAGACTAGCGGGATACTACGAGCAGTACTTC.

The rearrangement uses TRBV20-1 and TRBJ2-1; 7 bases agree with TRBD1. CDR3 length equals 12 residues. V dropped 3 bases and J dropped 12; count of bases not matched to a gene: 8. Germline loops: CDR1 DFQATT, CDR2 SNEGSKA (reference sequence). CDR3 residues: CSASWTGTGQFF. In nucleotides, the CDR3 is TGCAGTGCTAGTTGGACAGGTACAGGGCAGTTCTTC.

Note on this clonotype: One end of the junction is discordant with germline, which a read error may explain. The chain recombines TRBV20-1 with TRBJ2-6, with D possibly TRBD2 on 6 matching bases. The germline V gene has CDR1 DFQATT and CDR2 SNEGSKA (reference sequence). The CDR3 loop spans 15 amino acids. In nucleotides, the CDR3 is TGCAGTGCTAGATGGACGGGGACTGGGGCCAACGTCCCGACTTTC. This translates into CSARWTGTGANVPTF.

The DNA of the CDR3 is TGCAGCGCTGCTGCGGACCACATTCAGTACTTC. Translating it yields CSAAADHIQYF. This sequence joins TRBV29-1 and TRBJ2-4; D unclear. The CDR3 is made up of 11 amino acids. V lost 7 bases to trimming and J lost 8 bases, with 12 bases between them. Germline V CDR1 and CDR2: SQVTM, ANQGSEA.

In this sample, this clonotype turned up many times. The chain recombines TRBV7-2 with TRBJ2-7, with TRBD1 matching over 9 bases. Trimming cost V 1 base and J 2 bases; bases outside gene matches: 3. Germline V gene sequence: CDR1 SGHTA, CDR2 FQGNSA. CDR3 size: 15 residues. The CDR3 DNA is TGTGCCAGCAGCTTAGGGGGACAGGGTCCCTACGAGCAGTACTTC. Translated: CASSLGGQGPYEQYF.

About this clonotype itself: An end of the junction does not agree with germline; a read error may underlie this. The V call is TRBV7-2, the J call TRBJ2-1; TRBD2 matches 7 bases. Germline V lookup: CDR1 SGHTA, CDR2 FQGNSA. The CDR3 runs to 17 residues. For the CDR3, the DNA is TGCGCCAGCAGCTTAGTGGTAGGCCTAGCGGCGTACAATGAGCAGTTCTTC. This sequence encodes CASSLVVGLAAYNEQFF.

The chain joins TRBV20-1 to TRBJ2-3, with 10 positions matching TRBD2. Trimming took 0 bases from V and 5 from J; bases not matched to a gene: 5. Per germline, CDR1 DFQATT and CDR2 SNEGSKA (reference sequence). The CDR3 has 15 amino acids. CDR3 sequence (DNA): TGCAGTGCTAGAGAAGCTAGCGGGGGAGGAGATACGCAGTATTTT. It translates to CSAREASGGGDTQYF.

This clonotype has only one observation. The J gene is TRBJ2-3, the V gene TRBV7-2; 12 bases agree with TRBD2. This CDR3 spans 17 amino acids. Germline-derived CDR1 and CDR2 are SGHTA and FQGNSA. Trimming at V came to 6 bases and at J to 5 bases, leaving 12 bases not matched to a gene. The CDR3 sequence is CASSSGLTSGSLDTQYF. CDR3 nucleotide sequence: TGTGCCAGCAGTTCCGGTCTGACTAGCGGGAGTCTAGATACGCAGTATTTT.

The rearrangement uses TRBV5-5 and TRBJ1-5; 7 bases align to TRBD1. This CDR3 is 15 amino acids long. J lost 4 bases, V lost 2 bases, and 6 bases had no gene match. Germline V CDR1 and CDR2: SGHKS, YYEKEE (reference sequence). Here the CDR3 reads CASSFNTGVNQPQHF. The CDR3 DNA follows: TGTGCCAGCAGCTTTAATACAGGGGTAAATCAGCCCCAGCATTTT.

This clonotype was seen a handful of times. The chain is built from TRBV12-3 or TRBV12-4 and TRBJ2-3; TRBD2 is a possible D gene (6 bases). Trimming stripped 7 bases from V and 2 bases from J, with 16 bases between. This CDR3 has 15 residues. The CDR3 nucleotides are TGTGCCAGCACCACAAGGACTACATACACAGATACGCAGTATTTT. Protein: CASTTRTTYTDTQYF.

The chain joins TRBV4-1 to TRBJ2-7, with 10 nucleotides matching TRBD2. J lost 4 bases, V lost 1 base, and 10 bases had no gene match. Looked up from germline, CDR1 is MGHRA and CDR2 is YSYEKL. The CDR3 totals 17 residues. In DNA form, the CDR3 reads TGCGCCAGCAGCCAAGTTCTCCCTAGCGGGAGTGCATACGAGCAGTACTTC. Amino acids: CASSQVLPSGSAYEQYF.